The rows below give T cell receptor beta chains drawn from one sample of a study of blood T cells in healthy people across ages. MiXCR, applied by TCRdb to the 5' RACE reads, yields one record per CDR3 protein. The data contain just under 750,000 distinct CDR3 sequences, 22% of them singletons. The sample was blood. The receptor source for this set is an older man in good health. The CDR3 runs from the conserved cysteine through the conserved F or W. The order of the fields is clone size, J gene, V gene, CDR3 protein. The size of a clone is reported for some rows only, either as once, few or many, or as a class for expanded clones.

clone_size: -; j_call: TRBJ1-2; v_call: TRBV5-1; cdr3_aa: CASSLGDWNYGYTF
clone_size: -; j_call: TRBJ2-1; v_call: TRBV11-3; cdr3_aa: CASSRVGRSSYNEQFF
clone_size: -; j_call: TRBJ2-5; v_call: TRBV5-4; cdr3_aa: CASSLTDRAETQYF
clone_size: -; j_call: TRBJ2-6; v_call: TRBV29-1; cdr3_aa: CSVAGPGRYSGANVLTF
clone_size: -; j_call: TRBJ2-2; v_call: TRBV5-1; cdr3_aa: CASSLEGVGELFF
clone_size: -; j_call: TRBJ1-5; v_call: TRBV20-1; cdr3_aa: CSARSARGGGNQPQHF
clone_size: -; j_call: TRBJ1-1; v_call: TRBV6-5; cdr3_aa: CASSYSSGRDREAFF
clone_size: few; j_call: TRBJ1-4; v_call: TRBV20-1; cdr3_aa: CSGKRQSSPATNEKLFF
clone_size: few; j_call: TRBJ2-2; v_call: TRBV7-7; cdr3_aa: CASSSHLDRNTGELFF
clone_size: many; j_call: TRBJ1-1; v_call: TRBV5-1; cdr3_aa: CASSSQGPQGGGAFF
clone_size: few; j_call: TRBJ2-3; v_call: TRBV10-1; cdr3_aa: CASSDPGSGTDTQYF
clone_size: -; j_call: TRBJ2-4; v_call: TRBV18; cdr3_aa: CASSPIVGLGTKNIQYF
clone_size: few; j_call: TRBJ1-1; v_call: TRBV20-1; cdr3_aa: CSARDVGRRGTEAFF
clone_size: -; j_call: TRBJ2-5; v_call: TRBV10-3; cdr3_aa: CAIANGGSPMQTQYF
clone_size: -; j_call: -; v_call: TRBV12-3/TRBV12-4; cdr3_aa: CASRGSAGGQFF
clone_size: -; j_call: TRBJ2-3; v_call: TRBV7-6; cdr3_aa: CASSPHGVDTQYF
clone_size: few; j_call: TRBJ1-3; v_call: TRBV7-9; cdr3_aa: CASSLAPEKWGNTIYF
clone_size: -; j_call: TRBJ1-2; v_call: TRBV12-3/TRBV12-4; cdr3_aa: CASRRGGDQNYGYTF
clone_size: many; j_call: TRBJ2-1; v_call: TRBV29-1; cdr3_aa: CSVGRTGYYNEQFF
clone_size: few; j_call: TRBJ1-2; v_call: TRBV29-1; cdr3_aa: CSVGDKADYGYTF
clone_size: -; j_call: TRBJ1-3; v_call: TRBV13; cdr3_aa: CASSSRSPGNTIYF
clone_size: -; j_call: TRBJ2-7; v_call: TRBV28; cdr3_aa: CASSFRDRGEWQYF
clone_size: -; j_call: TRBJ2-7; v_call: TRBV29-1; cdr3_aa: CSAKTGGSYEQYF
clone_size: many; j_call: TRBJ2-7; v_call: TRBV5-1; cdr3_aa: CASSRTDYEQYF
clone_size: -; j_call: TRBJ2-2; v_call: TRBV10-3; cdr3_aa: CAISPGQGNTGELFF
clone_size: -; j_call: TRBJ2-1; v_call: TRBV12-3/TRBV12-4; cdr3_aa: CANIGANEQFF
clone_size: few; j_call: TRBJ1-2; v_call: TRBV18; cdr3_aa: CASSPGQTCGYTF
clone_size: -; j_call: TRBJ2-7; v_call: TRBV20-1; cdr3_aa: CSAFSGTQVYEQYF
clone_size: -; j_call: TRBJ1-6; v_call: TRBV5-1; cdr3_aa: CASSPPGLYNSPLHF
clone_size: few; j_call: TRBJ2-1; v_call: TRBV27; cdr3_aa: CASSFERGGLNEQFF
clone_size: few; j_call: TRBJ1-1; v_call: TRBV6-6; cdr3_aa: CASSRRGENTEAFF
clone_size: -; j_call: TRBJ2-7; v_call: TRBV2; cdr3_aa: CASSGGASHEQYF
clone_size: -; j_call: TRBJ1-3; v_call: TRBV14; cdr3_aa: CASSLQYSGNTIYF
clone_size: many; j_call: TRBJ2-4; v_call: TRBV4-3; cdr3_aa: CASSQAVMGKNIQYF
clone_size: -; j_call: TRBJ1-1; v_call: TRBV6-1; cdr3_aa: CASSADRPLMNTEAFF
clone_size: many; j_call: TRBJ2-1; v_call: TRBV29-1; cdr3_aa: CSVEPQGLSSYNEQFF
clone_size: -; j_call: -; v_call: TRBV12-3/TRBV12-4; cdr3_aa: CASSFVTGTAGTQYF
clone_size: few; j_call: TRBJ1-1; v_call: TRBV12-3/TRBV12-4; cdr3_aa: CASSFGTGSMNTEAFF
clone_size: few; j_call: TRBJ2-4; v_call: TRBV14; cdr3_aa: CASSQEEAAKNIQYF
clone_size: -; j_call: TRBJ1-5; v_call: TRBV24-1; cdr3_aa: CATSDPRTSSNQPQHF
clone_size: few; j_call: TRBJ2-2; v_call: TRBV20-1; cdr3_aa: CSARETGLAGGVGELFF
clone_size: few; j_call: TRBJ1-6; v_call: TRBV6-1; cdr3_aa: CASSAQGLLNSPLHF
clone_size: -; j_call: TRBJ2-3; v_call: TRBV20-1; cdr3_aa: CSARDLSGHADTQYF
clone_size: few; j_call: TRBJ1-2; v_call: TRBV20-1; cdr3_aa: CSARNGRTASFNYGYTF
clone_size: -; j_call: TRBJ1-5; v_call: TRBV6-1; cdr3_aa: CASSGGGIYQPQHF
clone_size: -; j_call: TRBJ2-5; v_call: TRBV20-1; cdr3_aa: CSLGRGQGARTQYF
clone_size: -; j_call: TRBJ2-5; v_call: TRBV6-2/TRBV6-3; cdr3_aa: CASSYVGVQETQYF
clone_size: -; j_call: TRBJ1-4; v_call: TRBV12-3/TRBV12-4; cdr3_aa: CASSAPLNEKLFF
clone_size: -; j_call: TRBJ1-1; v_call: TRBV19; cdr3_aa: CASSTSGTGYTEAFF
clone_size: few; j_call: TRBJ1-1; v_call: TRBV7-9; cdr3_aa: CASSQTGGASEAFF
clone_size: few; j_call: TRBJ2-3; v_call: TRBV14; cdr3_aa: CASSRQGATSTDTQYF
clone_size: few; j_call: TRBJ2-3; v_call: TRBV5-1; cdr3_aa: CASSLGREGTDTQYF
clone_size: few; j_call: -; v_call: TRBV13; cdr3_aa: CASSLAPGRTETQYF
clone_size: -; j_call: TRBJ1-5; v_call: TRBV20-1; cdr3_aa: CSARLRGPNQPQHF